The 5 T cell receptor beta chains given below trace back to one sample, sequenced in a study of response to subunit inactivated influenza vaccine. MiXCR was run by TCRdb on the RT-PCR reads, yielding one entry per CDR3 protein. The sample lists around 530,000 distinct CDR3 sequences, 16% occurring once. The starting material was CD4+ T cells sorted from PBMCs, obtained around 25 months after vaccination. Receptors originate from a man between 50 and 75 years old who received an inactivated influenza vaccine.

This clonotype was counted a few times. V gene TRBV11-2 combines with J gene TRBJ2-1; D unclear. The germline gives CDR1 SGHAT, CDR2 FQNNGV. The V gene lost 5 bases and the J gene lost 8 bases, with 10 bases spanning the gap. The CDR3 sequence is 12 residues long. The CDR3 here is CASSPRTDEQFF. CDR3 sequence (DNA): TGTGCCAGCAGCCCCAGGACGGATGAGCAGTTCTTC. The full variable domain, completed using reference TRBV11-2 and TRBJ2-1, is EAGVAQSPRYKIIEKRQSVAFWCNPISGHATLYWYQQILGQGPKLLIQFQNNGVVDDSQLPKDRFSAERLKGVDSTLKIQPAKLEDSAVYLCASSPRTDEQFFGPGTRLTVL.

This clonotype was picked up a small number of times. V gene TRBV10-1 combines with J gene TRBJ2-7; the D call may be TRBD1 or TRBD2 (6 bases each). Germline values: CDR1 WNHNN, CDR2 SYGVQD (reference sequence). V was clipped by 0 bases and J by 3 bases, with 24 bases between them. The CDR3 spans 19 residues. The CDR3 region is CASSESTQGRHLILYEQYF. CDR3 coding DNA: TGCGCCAGCAGTGAGTCTACTCAGGGGAGGCACCTTATACTCTACGAGCAGTACTTC.

In this sample, this clonotype turned up a few times. The gene calls are TRBV7-2 and TRBJ2-3, with D hard to call. V was pared by 3 bases and J by 0 bases, with 7 bases between. The CDR3 length is 14 residues. Germline values: CDR1 SGHTA, CDR2 FQGNSA. The chain's CDR3 is CASSFAPSTDTQYF. The CDR3 nucleotides read TGTGCCAGCAGCTTTGCCCCTAGCACAGATACGCAGTATTTT. The whole variable domain, filled in from reference TRBV7-2 and TRBJ2-3, reads GAGVSQSPSNKVTEKGKDVELRCDPISGHTALYWYRQSLGQGLEFLIYFQGNSAPDKSGLPSDRFSAERTGGSVSTLTIQRTQQEDSAVYLCASSFAPSTDTQYFGPGTRLTVL.

This rearrangement joins TRBV20-1 to TRBJ2-1, with TRBD2 matching 16 bases. With 5 bases clipped from V and 7 bases from J, the junction kept 8 bases outside the gene matches. CDR3 length: 16 residues. The V gene's germline CDR1 is DFQATT and CDR2 SNEGSKA (reference sequence). DNA of the CDR3: TGCAGTGCTGCCGGGACTAGCGGGAGGGGGGTGAATGAGCAGTTCTTC. This sequence encodes CSAAGTSGRGVNEQFF.

The table lists this clonotype with a few counts. This chain uses TRBV5-1 with TRBJ2-1; tentatively, D is TRBD1 or TRBD2 (5 bases each). V dropped 4 bases and J dropped 9 bases, with 14 bases sitting between them. Germline V gene lookup returns CDR1 SGHRS and CDR2 YFSETQ. This CDR3 has 13 amino acids. CDR3 sequence: CASSRPGPLEQFF. CDR3 sequence (DNA): TGCGCCAGCAGCAGGCCGGGGCCGCTTGAGCAGTTCTTC.